A selection of T cell receptor beta chains follows, all from one sample in a study of blood T cell repertoires in COVID-19. Clones were sequenced by immunoSEQ multiplex PCR, and TCRdb holds only the in-frame ones, with some missing. The table records tens of thousands of clones, around 67% of them present only once. The sample consisted of peripheral blood. The receptors stem from a man between 65 and 79 years old with COVID-19, enrolled during active disease. Both conserved end residues are part of each CDR3. The D gene is left open where the match is weak. Clone size appears in some rows only: once, few, many, or a class for an expanded clone.

abundance: once; v_gene: TRBV5-6; len: 14; d_gene: NA; j_gene: TRBJ1-2; CDR3nt: TGTGCCAGCAGCCAGGGTCCCCTCCACTATGGCTACACCTTC; CDR3aa: CASSQGPLHYGYTF
abundance: NA; v_gene: TRBV9; len: 15; d_gene: NA; j_gene: TRBJ1-2; CDR3nt: TGTGCCAGCAGCCTGACCCCACAGGGATACTATGGCTACACCTTC; CDR3aa: CASSLTPQGYYGYTF
abundance: few; v_gene: TRBV2; len: 13; d_gene: NA; j_gene: TRBJ2-1; CDR3nt: TGTGCCAGCAGTGAAGCCCGGACAGCCTTTAGGGTCTTC; CDR3aa: CASSEARTAFRVF
abundance: NA; v_gene: TRBV4-2; len: 16; d_gene: NA; j_gene: TRBJ2-2; CDR3nt: TGTGCCAGCAGCCAAGGACTGGGTGTTGAAGCCGGGGAGCTGTTTTTT; CDR3aa: CASSQGLGVEAGELFF
abundance: NA; v_gene: TRBV24-1; len: 13; d_gene: NA; j_gene: TRBJ2-1; CDR3nt: TGTGCCACCAGTGGAGACTGGGACAATGAGCAGTTCTTC; CDR3aa: CATSGDWDNEQFF
abundance: NA; v_gene: TRBV19; len: 15; d_gene: TRBD2; j_gene: TRBJ2-1; CDR3nt: TGTGCCAGTAGGCCCCTAGCGGGAGGGCCGGTTGAGCAGTTCTTC; CDR3aa: CASRPLAGGPVEQFF
abundance: NA; v_gene: TRBV14; len: 14; d_gene: NA; j_gene: TRBJ2-5; CDR3nt: TGTGCCAGCAGCCTATTGGCTAGCAGGGAGACCCAGTACTTC; CDR3aa: CASSLLASRETQYF
abundance: NA; v_gene: TRBV4-3; len: 16; d_gene: TRBD1; j_gene: TRBJ2-2; CDR3nt: TGCGCCAGCAGCCAAGGAGCTACAGGGGGCACCGGGGAGCTGTTTTTT; CDR3aa: CASSQGATGGTGELFF
abundance: NA; v_gene: TRBV18; len: 14; d_gene: TRBD1; j_gene: TRBJ2-1; CDR3nt: TGTGCCAGCTCACAACCGGGACAGGGCCCCCGGCAGTTCTTC; CDR3aa: CASSQPGQGPRQFF
abundance: NA; v_gene: TRBV19; len: 12; d_gene: NA; j_gene: TRBJ2-1; CDR3nt: TGTGCCAGTAGTGAGAGCGGGTTCGGGCAGTTCTTC; CDR3aa: CASSESGFGQFF
abundance: few; v_gene: TRBV18; len: 15; d_gene: TRBD1; j_gene: TRBJ1-1; CDR3nt: TGTGCCAGCTCACCTACAAGACAGGGAACAACTGAAGCTTTCTTT; CDR3aa: CASSPTRQGTTEAFF
abundance: NA; v_gene: TRBV23-1; len: 17; d_gene: NA; j_gene: TRBJ2-7; CDR3nt: TGCGCCAGCAGTCGCCCCCAACCCAACTGCAATTCCTACGAGCGGTACTTC; CDR3aa: CASSRPQPNCNSYERYF
abundance: NA; v_gene: TRBV30; len: 14; d_gene: NA; j_gene: TRBJ2-4; CDR3nt: TGTGCCTGGAGCGGGAACCTAGCCAAAAACATTCAGTACTTC; CDR3aa: CAWSGNLAKNIQYF
abundance: once; v_gene: TRBV7-2; len: 14; d_gene: TRBD2; j_gene: TRBJ2-1; CDR3nt: TGTGCCAGCACCGGGACTAGCGGGTACTTTGAGCAGTTCTTC; CDR3aa: CASTGTSGYFEQFF